A single sample gave rise to the 15 T cell receptor beta chains below, sequenced in a study of molecular identifiers for immune sequencing clone quantification. TCRdb ran MiXCR on the PCR reads and lists one entry per CDR3 protein. The sample contains under 600,000 distinct CDR3 sequences, roughly a fifth of which appear only once. The sequenced sample was naive CD8+ T cells from blood, with Jurkat cell RNA spiked in. As for subset: FACS-sorted CD8+CD4-CCR7+CD45RA+ naive T cells. These receptors were collected from a human donor in good health. Some libraries in this study had Jurkat cell RNA spiked in.

In its sample, this clonotype was seen once. This may arise from a read error, as a much more abundant clone is one base away. This chain links TRBV10-3 with TRBJ2-7; D may be TRBD1 (5 bases). Between the trimmed V and J ends, which lost 0 bases and 6 bases, there was a span of 9 bases. The length of the CDR3 is 13 residues. CDR1 and CDR2 (germline): ENHRY, SYGVKD. As DNA, the CDR3 is TGTGCCATCAGTGAGTCGGTAAGGGGCGAGCAGTACTTC. Its protein is CAISESVRGEQYF.

This chain connects TRBV27 to TRBJ2-3; D remains ambiguous. Germline V CDR1 and CDR2: MNHEY, SMNVEV (reference sequence). This CDR3 has 15 amino acids. Trimming took off 6 bases at V and 2 bases at J, with 15 bases between the two ends. In DNA, the CDR3 is TGTGCCAGCAGCTCGAAGCTGACTTTCACAGATACGCAGTATTTT. As protein: CASSSKLTFTDTQYF.

This clonotype was seen ten or more times. The J gene is TRBJ2-7, the V gene TRBV6-5; TRBD1 agrees at 7 bases. The CDR3 covers 15 residues. CDR1 is MNHEY, CDR2 SVGAGI, per germline. Trimming removed 4 bases from V and 4 bases from J; junction bases left unmatched: 10. Here the CDR3 DNA reads TGTGCCAGCAGTTCTTTACAGGGGCCAAAGTACGAGCAGTACTTC. Translated: CASSSLQGPKYEQYF.

A few counts support this clonotype. It is likely a read error, because the conserved phenylalanine at the end of the CDR3 is missing. It is unclear where the CDR3 begins or ends on the DNA, so no DNA is shown, and the CDR3 is as TCRdb lists it. The chain joins TRBV12-3 or TRBV12-4 to TRBJ1-1. The CDR3 is made up of 11 amino acids, end residues included. CDR3 region: CASSLDGIPRI.

This clonotype was picked up a small number of times. The rearrangement joins TRBV20-1 to TRBJ2-3; 11 nucleotides agree with TRBD2. The CDR3 is made up of 17 amino acids. Trimming at V came to 3 bases and at J to 2 bases, leaving 10 bases not matched to a gene. Germline V gives CDR1 DFQATT, CDR2 SNEGSKA (reference sequence). The CDR3 region is CSASHTSSGGYTDTQYF. The CDR3 coding sequence is TGCAGTGCTAGCCACACTTCTAGCGGGGGGTACACAGATACGCAGTATTTT.

This clonotype was seen only a few times. The rearrangement links TRBV5-1 to TRBJ2-7, with D possibly matching TRBD1 (6 bases). With 2 bases removed from V and 5 bases from J, the gap between germline ends came to 11 bases. This CDR3 is built from 13 residues. Germline lookup yields CDR1 SGHRS and CDR2 YFSETQ. CDR3 protein: CASSFLYRDEQYF. CDR3 nucleotides: TGCGCCAGCAGCTTCCTTTACAGGGACGAGCAGTACTTC.

There are many counts of this clonotype. The chain couples TRBV28 to TRBJ2-3, with D possibly matching TRBD2 (6 bases). CDR1 and CDR2 from the germline V gene are MDHEN and SYDVKM. V was clipped by 3 bases and J by 2 bases, with 15 bases between them. The length of the CDR3 is 16 residues. In DNA form, the CDR3 reads TGTGCCAGCAGTTTTATGGAGGGCCCCCCCACAGATACGCAGTATTTT. This gives the protein CASSFMEGPPTDTQYF.

Points on this clonotype: One base away lies a much larger clone, so this may be a sequencing read error. CDR3 amino acids: CASGDSGTSIDTQYF. CDR3 coding DNA: TGTGCCAGCGGTGACTCCGGGACTAGCATAGATACGCAGTATTTT. The chain links TRBV6-4 to TRBJ2-3; TRBD2 agrees at 9 bases. Germline CDR1 MRHNA, CDR2 SNTAGT. The CDR3 has 15 amino acids.

At least ten counts were recorded for this clonotype. V and J are TRBV5-6 and TRBJ2-7; 7 bases fit TRBD1. This CDR3 region has 13 residues. V was pared by 1 base and J by 3 bases, with 1 base of the junction left unmatched. Germline CDR1 SGHDT, CDR2 YYEEEE. CDR3 sequence: CASSLRDSYEQYF. CDR3 nucleotides: TGTGCCAGCAGCTTGAGGGACAGCTACGAGCAGTACTTC.

CDR3 bases: TGTGCCAGCAGTTATGGGTTCGGGGAGAAGTTCTTC. Protein: CASSYGFGEKFF. The chain employs TRBV12-3 or TRBV12-4 and TRBJ2-1; D might be TRBD2 (5 bases). The CDR3 length is 12 residues. The V and J ends lost 4 bases and 14 bases respectively, with 15 bases between them.

The chain combines TRBV7-9 with TRBJ2-5, with D maybe TRBD1 (6 bases). V was trimmed by 5 bases and J by 5 bases, leaving 18 bases between them. The CDR3 contains 15 residues. Germline CDR1 and CDR2: SEHNR and FQNEAQ (reference sequence). DNA for the CDR3: TGTGCCAGCAGCGTCGGGACAACCGACAGGGAGACCCAGTACTTC. This sequence encodes CASSVGTTDRETQYF.

This clonotype was observed a few times. The V call is TRBV28, the J call TRBJ2-1; D unclear. This CDR3 region has 16 residues. Per germline, CDR1 MDHEN and CDR2 SYDVKM. V shed 6 bases and J shed 0 bases, with 15 bases lying between them. CDR3 region: CASSLFFAGSYNEQFF. CDR3 nucleotides: TGTGCCAGCAGCCTATTCTTCGCAGGCTCCTACAATGAGCAGTTCTTC.

The chain uses TRBV12-3 or TRBV12-4 and TRBJ2-3; 9 bases align to TRBD2. Losses at the gene ends were 1 base for V and 8 bases for J; bases not matched to a gene: 13. There are 17 residues in the CDR3. The DNA for the CDR3 is TGTGCCAGCAGTTTAGTCAGTACTAGCGGGCAGCAGGGTACGCAGTATTTT. Translation gives CASSLVSTSGQQGTQYF.

The table lists this clonotype with many counts. The chain has TRBV28 and TRBJ2-7; 7 nucleotides agree with TRBD1. V trimming: 5 bases; J trimming: 5 bases; junction bases outside the gene matches: 9. Germline loops: CDR1 MDHEN, CDR2 SYDVKM. The CDR3 spans 14 residues. The CDR3 DNA sequence: TGTGCCAGCAGTCCGGACAGGCTTATGGACGAGCAGTACTTC. This codes for CASSPDRLMDEQYF. Combining the CDR3 with reference TRBV28 and TRBJ2-7 gives the whole variable domain DVKVTQSSRYLVKRTGEKVFLECVQDMDHENMFWYRQDPGLGLRLIYFSYDVKMKEKGDIPEGYSVSREKKERFSLILESASTNQTSMYLCASSPDRLMDEQYFGPGTRLTVT.

This clonotype was seen at least ten times. The chain carries TRBV4-1 and TRBJ2-1, with D possibly matching TRBD2 (7 bases). V dropped 0 bases and J dropped 9 bases, with 15 bases sitting between them. Per the germline V gene, CDR1 is MGHRA and CDR2 is YSYEKL. The CDR3 spans 15 residues. The CDR3 DNA sequence: TGCGCCAGCAGCCAAGATGATGCAGGGGAGGGTGAGCAGTTCTTC. Translating gives CASSQDDAGEGEQFF.